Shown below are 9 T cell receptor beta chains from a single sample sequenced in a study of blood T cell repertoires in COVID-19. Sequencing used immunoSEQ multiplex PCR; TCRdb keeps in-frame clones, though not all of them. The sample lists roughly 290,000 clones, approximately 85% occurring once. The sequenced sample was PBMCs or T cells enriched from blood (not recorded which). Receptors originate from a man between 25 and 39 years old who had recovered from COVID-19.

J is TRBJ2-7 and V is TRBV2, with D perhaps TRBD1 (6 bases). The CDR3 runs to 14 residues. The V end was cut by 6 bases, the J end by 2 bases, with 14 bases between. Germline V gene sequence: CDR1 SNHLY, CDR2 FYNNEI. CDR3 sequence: CASRPRTATYEQYF. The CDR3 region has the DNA TGTGCCAGCAGGCCACGGACAGCCACCTACGAGCAGTACTTC.

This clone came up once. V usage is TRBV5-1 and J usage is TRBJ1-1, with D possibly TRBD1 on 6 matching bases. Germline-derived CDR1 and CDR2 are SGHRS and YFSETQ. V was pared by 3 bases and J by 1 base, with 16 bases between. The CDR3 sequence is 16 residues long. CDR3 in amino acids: CASSSGAGTKNTEAFF. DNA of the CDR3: TGCGCCAGCAGCTCCGGAGCCGGGACAAAGAACACTGAAGCTTTCTTT.

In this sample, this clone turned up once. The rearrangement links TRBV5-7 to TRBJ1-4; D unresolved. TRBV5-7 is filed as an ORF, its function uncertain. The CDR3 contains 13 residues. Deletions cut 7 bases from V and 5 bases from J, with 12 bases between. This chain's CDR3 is CASFPHSNEKLFF. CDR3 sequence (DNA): TGTGCCAGCTTCCCCCACTCAAATGAAAAACTGTTTTTT.

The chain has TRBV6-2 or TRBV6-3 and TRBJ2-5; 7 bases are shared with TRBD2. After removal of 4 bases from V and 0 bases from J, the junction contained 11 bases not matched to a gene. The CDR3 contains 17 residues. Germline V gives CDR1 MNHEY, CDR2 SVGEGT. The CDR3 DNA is TGTGCCAGCAGTTCCCCCCCTGCGGGGGAGTACCAAGAGACCCAGTACTTC. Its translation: CASSSPPAGEYQETQYF.

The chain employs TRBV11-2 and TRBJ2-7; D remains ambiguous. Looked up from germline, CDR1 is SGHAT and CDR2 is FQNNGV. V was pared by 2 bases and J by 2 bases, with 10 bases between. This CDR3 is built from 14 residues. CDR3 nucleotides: TGTGCCAGCAGCTTAAGTGGAACAGCCTACGAGCAGTACTTC. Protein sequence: CASSLSGTAYEQYF.

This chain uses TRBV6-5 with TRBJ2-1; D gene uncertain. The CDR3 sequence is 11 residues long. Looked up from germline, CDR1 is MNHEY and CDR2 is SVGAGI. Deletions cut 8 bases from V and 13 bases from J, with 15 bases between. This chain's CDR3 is CASLTGSYQFF. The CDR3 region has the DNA TGTGCCAGCTTAACCGGGTCGTACCAGTTCTTC.

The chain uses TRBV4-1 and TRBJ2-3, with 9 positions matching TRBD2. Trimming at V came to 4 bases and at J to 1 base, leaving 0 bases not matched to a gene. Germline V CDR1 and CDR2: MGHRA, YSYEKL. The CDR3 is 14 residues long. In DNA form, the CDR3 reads TGCGCCAGCAGCCTAGCGGGGGGCACAGATACGCAGTATTTT. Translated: CASSLAGGTDTQYF.

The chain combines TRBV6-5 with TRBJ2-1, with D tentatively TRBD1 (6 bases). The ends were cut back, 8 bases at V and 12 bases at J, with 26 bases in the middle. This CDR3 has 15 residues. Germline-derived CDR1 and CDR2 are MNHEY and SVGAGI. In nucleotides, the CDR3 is TGTGCCAGCCCGGACAGATTGACTCCCTTTTTTGGGCAGTTCTTC. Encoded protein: CASPDRLTPFFGQFF.

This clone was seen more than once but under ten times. As DNA, the CDR3 is TGTGCCAGCAGCGTAGCGCCGACAGGGACCACTGAAGCTTTCTTT. It specifies CASSVAPTGTTEAFF. V gene TRBV9 combines with J gene TRBJ1-1; 7 positions agree with TRBD1. Germline V gene data show CDR1 as SGDLS and CDR2 as YYNGEE. This CDR3 has 15 residues. J lost 4 bases, V lost 0 bases, and 6 bases had no gene match.